This TCR beta chain derives from a study of brain metastases from non-small cell lung cancer. A remark on this clone: Its target is unknown.

Findings of the study overall: Compared with primary tumors, brain metastases showed less T-cell infiltration. In nearly 65% of brain metastases, T-cell clones were expanded compared with matched primary tumors.

Measured with immunoSEQ multiplex PCR; TCRdb has only the in-frame clones, and not every one. In the table there are 2,000 to 2,500 clones, over 75% of which are singletons. The CDR3 covers 15 residues. The V end was cut by 2 bases, the J end by 7 bases, with 14 bases between. CDR1 is SGHAT and CDR2 is FQNNGV in the germline V gene. Sequencing was performed on primary lung tumor tissue. The TCR originated in a donor aged 40 or older with non-small cell lung cancer. The V and J genes are TRBV11-2 and TRBJ2-2; D gene ambiguous. This chain's CDR3 is CASSLPPGWNGELFF. Here the CDR3 DNA reads TGTGCCAGCAGCTTACCCCCTGGATGGAACGGGGAGCTGTTTTTT.